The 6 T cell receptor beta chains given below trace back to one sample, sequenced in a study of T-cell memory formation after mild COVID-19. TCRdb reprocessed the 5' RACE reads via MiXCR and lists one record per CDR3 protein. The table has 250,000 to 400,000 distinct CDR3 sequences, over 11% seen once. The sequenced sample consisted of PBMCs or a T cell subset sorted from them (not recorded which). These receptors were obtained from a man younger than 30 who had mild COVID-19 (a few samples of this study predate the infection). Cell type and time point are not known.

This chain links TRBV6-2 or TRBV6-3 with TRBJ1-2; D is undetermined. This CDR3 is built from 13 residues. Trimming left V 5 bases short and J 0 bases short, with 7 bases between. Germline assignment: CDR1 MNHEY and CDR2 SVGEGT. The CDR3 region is CASSRRSNYGYTF. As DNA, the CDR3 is TGTGCCAGCAGTCGACGGTCTAACTATGGCTACACCTTC.

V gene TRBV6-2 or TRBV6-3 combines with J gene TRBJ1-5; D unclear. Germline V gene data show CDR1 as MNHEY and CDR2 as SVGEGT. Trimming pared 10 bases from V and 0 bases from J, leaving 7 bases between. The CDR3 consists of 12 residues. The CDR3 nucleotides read TGTGCCACCACAGATAGCAATCAGCCCCAGCATTTT. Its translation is CATTDSNQPQHF.

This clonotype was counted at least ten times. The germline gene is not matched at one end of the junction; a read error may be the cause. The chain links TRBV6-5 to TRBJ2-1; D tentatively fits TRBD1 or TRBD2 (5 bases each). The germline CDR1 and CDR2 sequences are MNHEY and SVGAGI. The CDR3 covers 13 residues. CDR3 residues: CASSSGPYNEQFF. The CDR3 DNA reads TGCGCCAGCAGCTCGGGGCCCTACAATGAGCAGTTCTTC.

This CDR3 is CASSLAPGAEETQYF. CDR3 sequence (DNA): TGCGCCAGCAGCTTGGCTCCGGGAGCCGAAGAGACCCAGTACTTC. This chain links TRBV5-1 with TRBJ2-5; D possibly corresponds to TRBD2 (6 bases). V shed 0 bases and J shed 3 bases, with 12 bases lying between them. CDR3 length: 15 amino acids. CDR1 is SGHRS and CDR2 is YFSETQ in the germline V gene.

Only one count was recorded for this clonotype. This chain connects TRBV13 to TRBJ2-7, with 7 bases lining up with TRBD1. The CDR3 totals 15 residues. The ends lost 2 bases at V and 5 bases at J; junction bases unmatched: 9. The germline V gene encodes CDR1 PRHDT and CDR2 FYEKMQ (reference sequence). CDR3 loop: CASSLTATGRNEQYF. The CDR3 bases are TGTGCCAGCAGCTTAACCGCGACAGGGAGAAACGAGCAGTACTTC. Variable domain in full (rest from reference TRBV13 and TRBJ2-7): AAGVIQSPRHLIKEKRETATLKCYPIPRHDTVYWYQQGPGQDPQFLISFYEKMQSDKGSIPDRFSAQQFSDYHSELNMSSLELGDSALYFCASSLTATGRNEQYFGPGTRLTVT.

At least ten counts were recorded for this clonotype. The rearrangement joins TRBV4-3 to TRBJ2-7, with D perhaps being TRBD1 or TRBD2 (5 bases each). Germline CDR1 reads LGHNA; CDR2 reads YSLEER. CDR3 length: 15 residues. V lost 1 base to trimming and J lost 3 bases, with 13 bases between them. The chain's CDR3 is CASSQGPGRHYEQYF. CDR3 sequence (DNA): TGCGCCAGCAGCCAAGGACCGGGACGGCACTACGAGCAGTACTTC.